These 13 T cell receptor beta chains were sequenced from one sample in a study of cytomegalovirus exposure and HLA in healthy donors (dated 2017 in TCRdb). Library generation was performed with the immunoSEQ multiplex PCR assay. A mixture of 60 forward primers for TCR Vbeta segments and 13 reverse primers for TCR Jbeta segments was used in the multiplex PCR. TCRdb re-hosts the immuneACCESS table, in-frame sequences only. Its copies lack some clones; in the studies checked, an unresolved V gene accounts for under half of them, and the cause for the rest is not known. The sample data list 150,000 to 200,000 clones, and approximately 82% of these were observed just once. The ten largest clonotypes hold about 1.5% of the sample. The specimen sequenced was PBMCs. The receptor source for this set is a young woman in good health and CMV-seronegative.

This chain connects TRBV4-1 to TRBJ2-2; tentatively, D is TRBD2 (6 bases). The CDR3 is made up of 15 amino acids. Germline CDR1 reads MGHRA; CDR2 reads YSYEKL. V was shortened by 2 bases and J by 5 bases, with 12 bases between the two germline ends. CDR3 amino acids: CASSQPGLLTGELFF. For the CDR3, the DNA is TGCGCCAGCAGCCAACCGGGACTTCTAACCGGGGAGCTGTTTTTT.

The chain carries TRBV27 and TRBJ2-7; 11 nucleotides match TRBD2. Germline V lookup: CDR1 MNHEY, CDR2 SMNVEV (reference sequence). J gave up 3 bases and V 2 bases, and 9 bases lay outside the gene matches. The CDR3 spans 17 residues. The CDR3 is CASSLISLAGGIYEQYF. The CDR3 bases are TGTGCCAGCAGTTTAATTAGTCTAGCGGGAGGAATCTACGAGCAGTACTTC.

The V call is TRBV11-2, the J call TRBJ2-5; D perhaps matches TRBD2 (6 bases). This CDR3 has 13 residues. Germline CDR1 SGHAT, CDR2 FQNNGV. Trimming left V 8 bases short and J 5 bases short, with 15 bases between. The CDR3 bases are TGTGCCAGCGGAGCCGGGACTGGGGAGACCCAGTACTTC. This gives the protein CASGAGTGETQYF.

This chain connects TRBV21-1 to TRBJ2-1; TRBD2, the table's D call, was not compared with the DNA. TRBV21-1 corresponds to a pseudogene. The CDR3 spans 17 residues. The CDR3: CASSKSETSGRANEQFF. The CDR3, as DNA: TGTGCCAGCAGCAAAAGCGAGACTAGCGGGAGGGCCAATGAGCAGTTCTTC.

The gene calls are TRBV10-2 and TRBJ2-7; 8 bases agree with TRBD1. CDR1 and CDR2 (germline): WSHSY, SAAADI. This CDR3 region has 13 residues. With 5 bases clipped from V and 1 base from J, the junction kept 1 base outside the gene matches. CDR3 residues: CASSWDRSYEQYV. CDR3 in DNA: TGCGCCAGCAGTTGGGACAGGTCCTACGAGCAGTACGTC.

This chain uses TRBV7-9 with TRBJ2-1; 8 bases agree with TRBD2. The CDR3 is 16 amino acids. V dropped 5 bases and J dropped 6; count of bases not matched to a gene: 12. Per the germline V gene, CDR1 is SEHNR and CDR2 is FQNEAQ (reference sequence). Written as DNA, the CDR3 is TGTGCCAGCAGCCCAGGCGGTGCTGCGGGAGGCAATGAGCAGTTCTTC. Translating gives CASSPGGAAGGNEQFF.

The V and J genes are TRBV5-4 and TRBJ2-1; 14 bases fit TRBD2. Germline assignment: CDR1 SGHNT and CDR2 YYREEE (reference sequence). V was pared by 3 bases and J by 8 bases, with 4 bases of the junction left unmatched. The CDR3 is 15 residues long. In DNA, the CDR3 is TGTGCCAGCAGCTGGGGACTAGCGGGAGTCGATGAGCAGTTCTTC. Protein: CASSWGLAGVDEQFF.

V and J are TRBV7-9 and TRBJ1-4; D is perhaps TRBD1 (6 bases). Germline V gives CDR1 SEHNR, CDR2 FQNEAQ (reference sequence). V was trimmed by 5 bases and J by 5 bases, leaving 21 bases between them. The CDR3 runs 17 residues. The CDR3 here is CASSQAYQGRVNEKLFF. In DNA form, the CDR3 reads TGTGCCAGCAGCCAAGCCTATCAGGGGCGGGTAAATGAAAAACTGTTTTTT.

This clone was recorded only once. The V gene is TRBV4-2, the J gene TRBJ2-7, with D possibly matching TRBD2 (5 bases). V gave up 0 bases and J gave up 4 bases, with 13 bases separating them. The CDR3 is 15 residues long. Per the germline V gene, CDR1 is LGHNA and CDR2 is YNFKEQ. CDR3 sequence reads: CASSQEAAELYEQYF. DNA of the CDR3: TGTGCCAGCAGCCAAGAAGCGGCGGAATTGTACGAGCAGTACTTC.

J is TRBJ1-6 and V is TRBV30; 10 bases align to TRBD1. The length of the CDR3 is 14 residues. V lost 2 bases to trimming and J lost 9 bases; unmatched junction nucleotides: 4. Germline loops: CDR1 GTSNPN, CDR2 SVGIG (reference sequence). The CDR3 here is CAWSPDRGFSPLHF. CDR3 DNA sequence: TGTGCCTGGAGTCCGGACAGGGGGTTTTCACCCCTCCACTTT. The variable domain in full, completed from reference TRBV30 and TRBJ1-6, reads SQTIHQWPATLVQPVGSPLSLECTVEGTSNPNLYWYRQAAGRGLQLLFYSVGIGQISSEVPQNLSASRPQDRQFILSSKKLLLSDSGFYLCAWSPDRGFSPLHFGNGTRLTVT.

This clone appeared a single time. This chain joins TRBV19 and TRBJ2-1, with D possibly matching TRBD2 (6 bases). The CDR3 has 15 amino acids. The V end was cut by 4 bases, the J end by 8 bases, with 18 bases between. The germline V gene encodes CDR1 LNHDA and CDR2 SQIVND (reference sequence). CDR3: CASSTLAGGWDEQFF. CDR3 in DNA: TGTGCCAGTAGTACACTAGCTGGGGGTTGGGATGAGCAGTTCTTC.

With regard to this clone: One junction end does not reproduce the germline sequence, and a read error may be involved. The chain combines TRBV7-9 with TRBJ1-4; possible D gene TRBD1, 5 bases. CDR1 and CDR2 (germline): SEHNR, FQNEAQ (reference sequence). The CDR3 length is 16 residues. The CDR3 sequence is CSSSLGRTHPIEKLFF. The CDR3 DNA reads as TGTTCCAGCAGCTTGGGGCGGACGCACCCAATTGAAAAACTGTTTTTT.

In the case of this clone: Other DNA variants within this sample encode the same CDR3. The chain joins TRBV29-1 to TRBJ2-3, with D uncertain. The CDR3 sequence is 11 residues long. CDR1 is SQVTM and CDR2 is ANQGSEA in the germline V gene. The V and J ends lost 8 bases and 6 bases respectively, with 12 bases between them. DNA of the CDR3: TGCAGCACCCGGGTCACGGATACGCAGTATTTT. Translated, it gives CSTRVTDTQYF.